The 18 T cell receptor beta chains reported below all come from one sample, sequenced in a study of blood T cell repertoires in COVID-19. The table came from immunoSEQ multiplex PCR; TCRdb's copy has only in-frame clones and leaves some out. The table includes around 41,000 clones, roughly 90% detected once. Sequencing was carried out using peripheral blood. These receptors originate from a human donor in a cohort sampled during active COVID-19.

This rearrangement joins TRBV4-1 to TRBJ2-7; 7 positions agree with TRBD1. Germline-derived CDR1 and CDR2 are MGHRA and YSYEKL. This CDR3 contains 16 residues. V lost 3 bases to trimming and J lost 0 bases; unmatched junction nucleotides: 8. CDR3 residues: CASSHRLGQFSYEQYF. As DNA, the CDR3 is TGCGCCAGCAGCCATAGACTGGGACAGTTCTCCTACGAGCAGTACTTC.

This chain connects TRBV11-2 to TRBJ1-2; 11 bases agree with TRBD1. CDR3 length: 16 amino acids. After removal of 1 base from V and 5 bases from J, the junction contained 6 bases not matched to a gene. Germline V gene sequence: CDR1 SGHAT, CDR2 FQNNGV. The CDR3 coding sequence is TGTGCCAGCAGCTTAGCTGGGACAGGGGGAGTTTATGGCTACACCTTC. Translating gives CASSLAGTGGVYGYTF.

The chain uses TRBV6-5 and TRBJ2-5, with 8 bases aligning to TRBD1. The CDR3 length is 13 residues. Germline CDR1 reads MNHEY; CDR2 reads SVGAGI. The V and J ends lost 5 bases and 5 bases, in that order; junction bases with no gene match: 4. CDR3 in amino acids: CASSRQGRETQYF. In DNA, the CDR3 is TGTGCCAGCAGTAGACAGGGGCGGGAGACCCAGTACTTC.

This clone was seen a few times. Here the CDR3 reads CASSQAPYRTTGELFF. The CDR3, as DNA: TGTGCCAGCAGCCAAGCCCCCTACAGGACCACCGGGGAGCTGTTTTTT. This chain joins TRBV3-1 (or the pseudogene TRBV3-2) and TRBJ2-2; possibly TRBD1 for D (5 bases). The CDR3 covers 16 residues. The V gene's germline CDR1 is LGHDT and CDR2 YNNKEL (reference sequence). V dropped 1 base and J dropped 4 bases, with 13 bases sitting between them.

The sample holds a few counts of this clone. This rearrangement joins TRBV18 to TRBJ2-2; no clear D gene. V was clipped by 2 bases and J by 0 bases, with 7 bases between them. The CDR3 sequence is 15 residues long. Germline V lookup: CDR1 KGHSH, CDR2 LQKENI. The CDR3 DNA reads as TGTGCCAGCTCACCATCGCCAGCGAACACCGGGGAGCTGTTTTTT. It specifies CASSPSPANTGELFF.

The V call is TRBV2, the J call TRBJ2-7, with D maybe TRBD2 (7 bases). Germline CDR1 is SNHLY and CDR2 is FYNNEI. The CDR3 sequence is 16 residues long. Trimming took 2 bases from V and 6 from J, leaving 20 bases between them. The DNA for the CDR3 is TGTGCCAGCAGTGAATTTGGTGTGGCAGGGGAGGGCGAGCAGTACTTC. Translating it yields CASSEFGVAGEGEQYF.

The chain links TRBV28 to TRBJ1-2; D perhaps matches TRBD1 (5 bases). Germline V lookup: CDR1 MDHEN, CDR2 SYDVKM. The CDR3 is made up of 17 amino acids. With 3 bases removed from V and 3 bases from J, the gap between germline ends came to 20 bases. The CDR3 nucleotides read TGTGCCAGCAGTTTTAGTTTTATACGGACGGGGGACTATGGCTACACCTTC. Translation gives CASSFSFIRTGDYGYTF.

The rearrangement links TRBV29-1 to TRBJ2-1, with 10 positions matching TRBD2. The CDR3 spans 18 residues. J gave up 8 bases and V 3 bases, and 19 bases lay outside the gene matches. CDR1 is SQVTM and CDR2 is ANQGSEA in the germline V gene. The CDR3 sequence is CSVEGLTGTVAGGDEQFF. For the CDR3, the DNA is TGCAGCGTTGAGGGACTGACAGGGACGGTAGCGGGAGGCGATGAGCAGTTCTTC.

CDR3 sequence (DNA): TGTGCCAGCAGTTTAATCTCCGGGTTGAGCACAGATACGCAGTATTTT. This sequence encodes CASSLISGLSTDTQYF. This chain connects TRBV27 to TRBJ2-3; no clear D. Trimming took off 2 bases at V and 0 bases at J, with 12 bases between the two ends. This CDR3 spans 16 amino acids. Germline CDR1 is MNHEY and CDR2 is SMNVEV (reference sequence).

This clone appeared once. The chain employs TRBV7-3 and TRBJ1-1, with 8 bases that match TRBD1. Germline assignment: CDR1 SGHTA and CDR2 FQGTGA. This CDR3 is 14 amino acids long. V shed 5 bases and J 4 bases; nucleotides not matched to a gene: 6. CDR3 amino acids: CASSTGGAGTEAFF. CDR3 DNA sequence: TGTGCCAGCAGCACAGGGGGGGCTGGCACTGAAGCTTTCTTT. The variable domain in full, completed from reference TRBV7-3 and TRBJ1-1, reads GAGVSQTPSNKVTEKGKYVELRCDPISGHTALYWYRQSLGQGPEFLIYFQGTGAADDSGLPNDRFFAVRPEGSVSTLKIQRTERGDSAVYLCASSTGGAGTEAFFGQGTRLTVV.

The chain has TRBV2 and TRBJ2-7; a weak D match, TRBD1 (5 bases). Germline V gives CDR1 SNHLY, CDR2 FYNNEI. CDR3 length equals 13 residues. V lost 8 bases, J lost 0 bases, and 11 bases lay in between. The CDR3 reads CASGGAFSYEQYF. The CDR3 bases are TGTGCCAGCGGTGGGGCTTTCTCCTACGAGCAGTACTTC. Complete variable domain (other parts from reference TRBV2 and TRBJ2-7): EPEVTQTPSHQVTQMGQEVILRCVPISNHLYFYWYRQILGQKVEFLVSFYNNEISEKSEIFDDQFSVERPDGSNFTLKIRSTKLEDSAMYFCASGGAFSYEQYFGPGTRLTVT.

V gene TRBV9 combines with J gene TRBJ1-4, with 11 bases that match TRBD1. Germline V lookup: CDR1 SGDLS, CDR2 YYNGEE. J lost 5 bases, V lost 3 bases, and 3 bases had no gene match. CDR3 size: 15 residues. CDR3 in DNA: TGTGCCAGCAGCGGAGGGACAGGGGGAAATGAAAAACTGTTTTTT. Its translation is CASSGGTGGNEKLFF.

The chain has TRBV28 and TRBJ2-7; the match to TRBD1 covers 8 bases. With V trimmed by 7 bases and J by 4 bases, 18 bases remained unmatched. This CDR3 has 17 amino acids. The germline CDR1 and CDR2 sequences are MDHEN and SYDVKM. CDR3 region: CASTTPGWQGALYEQYF. The CDR3 bases are TGTGCCAGCACTACCCCGGGGTGGCAGGGGGCTCTTTACGAGCAGTACTTC.

The chain uses TRBV9 and TRBJ2-3, with TRBD1 as a possible D gene (6 bases). CDR3 length: 17 residues. Trimming pared 4 bases from V and 0 bases from J, leaving 18 bases between. Germline-derived CDR1 and CDR2 are SGDLS and YYNGEE. The CDR3 here is CASSTADRTLSTDTQYF. The CDR3 DNA follows: TGTGCCAGCAGCACGGCCGACAGGACCCTTAGCACAGATACGCAGTATTTT.

The chain links TRBV29-1 to TRBJ2-1; 8 bases fit TRBD1. The CDR3 runs 13 residues. In germline, CDR1 is SQVTM, CDR2 ANQGSEA. V dropped 7 bases and J dropped 1; count of bases not matched to a gene: 3. CDR3 protein: CSGDRSSYNEQFF. As DNA, the CDR3 is TGCAGCGGGGACAGGTCGTCCTACAATGAGCAGTTCTTC.

The chain is built from TRBV3-1 (or the pseudogene TRBV3-2) and TRBJ2-7; 9 nucleotides agree with TRBD2. J lost 11 bases, V lost 1 base, and 6 bases had no gene match. The CDR3 consists of 13 residues. Germline V gene data show CDR1 as LGHDT and CDR2 as YNNKEL (reference sequence). The CDR3 DNA reads TGTGCCAGCAGCCAAGGCGCGGGAGGGCTGGAGTACTTC. This encodes CASSQGAGGLEYF.

By sample share, this clone is medium-sized (0.01 to 0.1%). The V and J genes are TRBV29-1 and TRBJ2-1; TRBD2 matches 10 bases. The germline V gene has CDR1 SQVTM and CDR2 ANQGSEA. This CDR3 has 15 residues. V dropped 7 bases and J dropped 3; count of bases not matched to a gene: 9. CDR3 nucleotide sequence: TGCAGCGGATCCGAGAGCGGGGGGGTCTACAATGAGCAGTTCTTC. This translates into CSGSESGGVYNEQFF.

This chain links TRBV7-8 with TRBJ2-2; 14 bases fit TRBD2. Per the germline V gene, CDR1 is SGHVS and CDR2 is FQNEAQ. CDR3 size: 19 residues. The junction had 11 bases not matched to a gene; V was cut back by 5 bases and J by 3 bases. The CDR3 coding sequence is TGTGCCAGCAGCCCGCTAAGGGGACTAGCGGGGGCCCACACCGGGGAGCTGTTTTTT. It is translated as CASSPLRGLAGAHTGELFF.